The 8 T cell receptor beta chains reported below all come from one sample, sequenced in a study of cytomegalovirus exposure and HLA in healthy donors. PCR used 60 Vbeta primers and 13 Jbeta primers. The data were produced by immunoSEQ multiplex PCR, yet TCRdb's version contains in-frame clones alone and is incomplete. The sample holds approximately 130,000 clones, more than 60% seen once. The source material was PBMCs. The receptors derive from a woman aged 50 to 65 in good health and CMV-seropositive.

Only one count was recorded for this clone. The J gene is TRBJ2-7, the V gene TRBV30, with 9 bases lining up with TRBD2. The CDR3 spans 14 residues. The germline V gene has CDR1 GTSNPN and CDR2 SVGIG (reference sequence). V lost 1 base to trimming and J lost 2 bases; unmatched junction nucleotides: 3. For the CDR3, the DNA is TGTGCCTGGAGTGGCCCTAGCGGGGCCTACGAGCAGTACTTC. This codes for CAWSGPSGAYEQYF. Supplemented by reference TRBV30 and TRBJ2-7, the full variable domain reads SQTIHQWPATLVQPVGSPLSLECTVEGTSNPNLYWYRQAAGRGLQLLFYSVGIGQISSEVPQNLSASRPQDRQFILSSKKLLLSDSGFYLCAWSGPSGAYEQYFGPGTRLTVT.

The rearrangement uses TRBV18 and TRBJ1-2; D perhaps matches TRBD1 (6 bases). CDR3 size: 15 residues. The germline CDR1 and CDR2 sequences are KGHSH and LQKENI. V dropped 1 base and J dropped 0 bases, with 9 bases sitting between them. This CDR3 reads CASSPRTEANYGYTF. In DNA form, the CDR3 reads TGTGCCAGCTCACCACGGACAGAAGCTAACTATGGCTACACCTTC. The full variable domain, rest sourced from reference TRBV18 and TRBJ1-2, is NAGVMQNPRHLVRRRGQEARLRCSPMKGHSHVYWYRQLPEEGLKFMVYLQKENIIDESGMPKERFSAEFPKEGPSILRIQQVVRGDSAAYFCASSPRTEANYGYTFGSGTRLTVV.

The chain employs TRBV2 and TRBJ1-5, with D uncertain. The CDR3 sequence is 14 residues long. V shed 4 bases and J shed 2 bases, with 9 bases lying between them. Germline CDR1 reads SNHLY; CDR2 reads FYNNEI. CDR3 bases: TGTGCCAGCAGTGCCATCGAGGGCAATCAGCCCCAGCATTTT. This gives the protein CASSAIEGNQPQHF. Combining the CDR3 with reference TRBV2 and TRBJ1-5 gives the whole variable domain EPEVTQTPSHQVTQMGQEVILRCVPISNHLYFYWYRQILGQKVEFLVSFYNNEISEKSEIFDDQFSVERPDGSNFTLKIRSTKLEDSAMYFCASSAIEGNQPQHFGDGTRLSIL.

CDR3 region: CASSYSGTSTYEQYF. CDR3 in DNA: TGTGCCAGCAGTTACTCCGGGACAAGTACCTACGAGCAGTACTTC. The chain couples TRBV6-5 to TRBJ2-7, with TRBD1 as a possible D gene (6 bases). Germline V gene sequence: CDR1 MNHEY, CDR2 SVGAGI. The CDR3 is made up of 15 amino acids. V was shortened by 0 bases and J by 2 bases, with 11 bases between the two germline ends.

The chain recombines TRBV29-1 with TRBJ2-1; the D is unclear. The CDR3 is 14 residues long. The V gene lost 2 bases and the J gene lost 0 bases, with 8 bases spanning the gap. In germline, CDR1 is SQVTM, CDR2 ANQGSEA. CDR3 DNA sequence: TGCAGCGTTGAAAGGCGGAGCTCCTACAATGAGCAGTTCTTC. Residues: CSVERRSSYNEQFF.

Regarding this clone: Additional DNA sequences in this sample encode the identical CDR3. The chain combines TRBV19 with TRBJ1-2; D unresolved. The germline V gene has CDR1 LNHDA and CDR2 SQIVND (reference sequence). Trimming removed 3 bases at V and 5 bases at J, with 10 bases between. The CDR3 loop spans 13 amino acids. The CDR3 here is CASSINRGYGYTF. The CDR3 nucleotides read TGTGCCAGTAGTATTAATCGAGGTTATGGCTACACCTTC.

The V gene is TRBV7-2, the J gene TRBJ1-3; weak D call: TRBD1 (5 bases). Looked up from germline, CDR1 is SGHTA and CDR2 is FQGNSA. V shed 1 base and J shed 2 bases, with 12 bases lying between them. The CDR3 has 16 residues. This CDR3 is CASSLGGVGAGNTIYF. The DNA of the CDR3 is TGTGCCAGCAGCTTAGGGGGGGTAGGGGCTGGAAACACCATATATTTT.

This chain joins TRBV5-6 and TRBJ1-1; 8 bases agree with TRBD1. In germline, CDR1 is SGHDT, CDR2 YYEEEE. Trimming took 6 bases from V and 5 from J; bases not matched to a gene: 6. The CDR3 loop spans 13 amino acids. The CDR3 loop reads CASKTGGRTEAFF. The CDR3, as DNA: TGTGCCAGCAAAACAGGGGGAAGGACTGAAGCTTTCTTT.